The clone carrying this TCR beta chain was seen a handful of times. Only in-frame clones appear in the TCRdb table, and some are missing; sequencing was by immunoSEQ multiplex PCR. The table shows 70,000 to 90,000 clones, with around 73% occurring only once. This entry is derived from a study of T cell responses to AZD1222 COVID-19 vaccine. Study-level information: Analyses pooled second doses at about 4 or about 12 weeks.

The CDR3 contains 15 residues. Germline CDR1 SQVTM, CDR2 ANQGSEA. Trimming took off 3 bases at V and 0 bases at J, with 14 bases between the two ends. The sequence derives from an adult in good health. The chain links TRBV29-1 to TRBJ1-1; D is unclear. Material: peripheral blood, obtained on day 0 of AZD1222 vaccination. The CDR3 nucleotides are TGCAGCGTTGATCCCTCATATGGTGTGAACACTGAAGCTTTCTTT. Its protein is CSVDPSYGVNTEAFF. The entire variable domain, with the rest obtained from reference TRBV29-1 and TRBJ1-1, is as follows: SAVISQKPSRDICQRGTSLTIQCQVDSQVTMMFWYRQQPGQSLTLIATANQGSEATYESGFVIDKFPISRPNLTFSTLTVSNMSPEDSSIYLCSVDPSYGVNTEAFFGQGTRLTVV.